The sequence of this TCR beta chain was determined in a study of cytomegalovirus exposure and HLA in healthy donors. Background on the study: Falling in the Caucasian-associated ancestry cluster were about four fifths of some 400 genotyped donors.

Whole-study findings and limits: A later analysis, which compared TCR beta chains of equal frequency, found the HLA-associated ones more clonally expanded.

60 Vbeta and 13 Jbeta primers were used in PCR. Profiling relied on immunoSEQ multiplex PCR, and the TCRdb table lists in-frame clones only, not all of them. The sample holds about 200,000 clones, 65% to 85% seen once. The CDR3 contains 16 residues. Germline CDR1 reads LNHDA; CDR2 reads SQIVND (reference sequence). The V segment lost 5 bases and the J segment 3 bases; nucleotides outside the gene matches: 10. Healthy individuals who donated bone marrow served as the donors. As for this clone: What it recognizes is unknown.

The chain recombines TRBV19 with TRBJ2-7, with 10 bases identical to TRBD1. Sequencing was done on a sample of PBMCs. The clonotype was recovered from a man aged 30 to 45 in good health and CMV-seronegative. The CDR3 spells CASSQSARDRGYEQYF. The CDR3 nucleotides are TGTGCCAGTAGTCAATCTGCCCGGGACAGGGGCTACGAGCAGTACTTC.